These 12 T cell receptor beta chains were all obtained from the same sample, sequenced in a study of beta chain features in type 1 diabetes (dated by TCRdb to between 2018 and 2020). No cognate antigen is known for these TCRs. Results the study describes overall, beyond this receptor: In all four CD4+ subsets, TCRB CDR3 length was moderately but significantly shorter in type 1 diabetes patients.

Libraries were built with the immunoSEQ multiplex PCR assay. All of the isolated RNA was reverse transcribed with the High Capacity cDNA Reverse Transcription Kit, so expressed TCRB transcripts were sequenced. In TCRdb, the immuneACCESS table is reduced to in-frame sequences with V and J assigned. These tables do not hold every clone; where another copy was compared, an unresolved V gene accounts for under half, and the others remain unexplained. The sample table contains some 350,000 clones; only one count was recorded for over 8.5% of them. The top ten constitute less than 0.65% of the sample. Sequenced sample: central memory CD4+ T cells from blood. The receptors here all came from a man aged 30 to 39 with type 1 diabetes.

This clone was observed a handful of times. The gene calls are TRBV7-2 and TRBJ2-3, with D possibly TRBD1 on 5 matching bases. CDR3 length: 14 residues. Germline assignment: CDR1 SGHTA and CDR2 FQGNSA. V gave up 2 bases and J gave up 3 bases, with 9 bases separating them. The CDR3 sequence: CASSLLGATDTQYF. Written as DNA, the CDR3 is TGTGCCAGCAGCTTACTAGGGGCGACAGATACGCAGTATTTT.

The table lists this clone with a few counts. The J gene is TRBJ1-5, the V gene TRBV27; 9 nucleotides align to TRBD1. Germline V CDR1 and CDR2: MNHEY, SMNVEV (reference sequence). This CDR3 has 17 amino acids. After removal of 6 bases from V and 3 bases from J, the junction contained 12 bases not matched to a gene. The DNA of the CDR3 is TGTGCCAGCAGCTCCGGCGGGGGGACAGGGCTCAATCAGCCCCAGCATTTT. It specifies CASSSGGGTGLNQPQHF.

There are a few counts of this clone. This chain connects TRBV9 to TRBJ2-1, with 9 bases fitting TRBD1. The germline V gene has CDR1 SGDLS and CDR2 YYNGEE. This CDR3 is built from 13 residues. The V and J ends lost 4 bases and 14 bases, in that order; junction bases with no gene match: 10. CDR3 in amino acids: CASSSNDRGVKFF. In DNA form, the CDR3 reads TGTGCCAGCAGCTCCAACGACAGGGGGGTTAAGTTCTTC.

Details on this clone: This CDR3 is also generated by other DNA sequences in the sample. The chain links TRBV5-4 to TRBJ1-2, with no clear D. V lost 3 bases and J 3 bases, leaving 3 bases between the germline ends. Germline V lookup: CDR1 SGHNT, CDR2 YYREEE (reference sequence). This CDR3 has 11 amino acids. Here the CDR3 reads CASSSYYGYTF. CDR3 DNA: TGTGCCAGCAGCTCGTACTATGGCTACACCTTC.

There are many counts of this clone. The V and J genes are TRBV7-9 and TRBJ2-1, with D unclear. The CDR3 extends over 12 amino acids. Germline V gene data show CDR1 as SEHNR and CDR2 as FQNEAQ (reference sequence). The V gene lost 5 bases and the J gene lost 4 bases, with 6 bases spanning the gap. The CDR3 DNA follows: TGTGCCAGCAGCCCCTATTACAATGAGCAGTTCTTC. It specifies CASSPYYNEQFF.

CDR3 DNA sequence: TGTGCCAGCACTCGGGGGGGTAGTCTCTACGAGCAGTACTTC. Translation gives CASTRGGSLYEQYF. This chain uses TRBV7-2 with TRBJ2-7; 8 positions match TRBD2. CDR1 and CDR2 from the germline V gene are SGHTA and FQGNSA. The length of the CDR3 is 14 residues. Trimming removed 7 bases from V and 3 bases from J; junction bases left unmatched: 8.

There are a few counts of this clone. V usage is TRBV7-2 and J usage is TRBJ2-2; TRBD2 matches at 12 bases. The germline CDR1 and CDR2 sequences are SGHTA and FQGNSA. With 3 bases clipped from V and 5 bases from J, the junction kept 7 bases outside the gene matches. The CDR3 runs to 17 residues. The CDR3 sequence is CASSFRPTSGRTGELFF. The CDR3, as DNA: TGTGCCAGCAGCTTTAGACCTACTAGCGGGAGGACCGGGGAGCTGTTTTTT.

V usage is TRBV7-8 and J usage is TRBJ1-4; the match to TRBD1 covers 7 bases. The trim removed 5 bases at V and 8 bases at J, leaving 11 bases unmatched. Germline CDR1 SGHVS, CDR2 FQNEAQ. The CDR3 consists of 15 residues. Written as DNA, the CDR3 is TGTGCCAGCAGCCAGGTCGGGCAGGGGGAGGAAAAACTGTTTTTT. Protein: CASSQVGQGEEKLFF.

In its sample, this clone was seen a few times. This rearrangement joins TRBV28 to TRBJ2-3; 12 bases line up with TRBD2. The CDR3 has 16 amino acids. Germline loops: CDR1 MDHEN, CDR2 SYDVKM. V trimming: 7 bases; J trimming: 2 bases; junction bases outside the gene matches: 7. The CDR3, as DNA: TGTGCCAGCACCCATGGACTAGCGGGGTCCACAGATACGCAGTATTTT. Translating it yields CASTHGLAGSTDTQYF.

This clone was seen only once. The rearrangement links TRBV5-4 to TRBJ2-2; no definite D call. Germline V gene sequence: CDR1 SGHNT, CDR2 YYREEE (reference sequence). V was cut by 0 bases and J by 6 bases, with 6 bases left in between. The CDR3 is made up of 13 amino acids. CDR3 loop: CASSLVGSGELFF. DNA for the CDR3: TGTGCCAGCAGCTTGGTTGGGTCCGGGGAGCTGTTTTTT. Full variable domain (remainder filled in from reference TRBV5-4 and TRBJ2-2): ETGVTQSPTHLIKTRGQQVTLRCSSQSGHNTVSWYQQALGQGPQFIFQYYREEENGRGNFPPRFSGLQFPNYSSELNVNALELDDSALYLCASSLVGSGELFFGEGSRLTVL.

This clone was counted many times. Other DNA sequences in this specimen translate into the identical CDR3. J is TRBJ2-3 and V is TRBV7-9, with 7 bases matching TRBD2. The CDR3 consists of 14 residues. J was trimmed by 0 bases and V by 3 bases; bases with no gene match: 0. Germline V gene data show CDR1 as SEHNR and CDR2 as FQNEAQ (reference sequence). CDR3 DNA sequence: TGTGCCAGCAGCTTGGGACTAAGCACAGATACGCAGTATTTT. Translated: CASSLGLSTDTQYF.

Here the CDR3 DNA reads TGTGCCAGCTCACGGTCGGAACAAGAGACCCAGTACTTC. The encoded protein is CASSRSEQETQYF. V and J are TRBV18 and TRBJ2-5, with D uncertain. This CDR3 contains 13 residues. The V end was cut by 4 bases, the J end by 2 bases, with 8 bases between. Looked up from germline, CDR1 is KGHSH and CDR2 is LQKENI.